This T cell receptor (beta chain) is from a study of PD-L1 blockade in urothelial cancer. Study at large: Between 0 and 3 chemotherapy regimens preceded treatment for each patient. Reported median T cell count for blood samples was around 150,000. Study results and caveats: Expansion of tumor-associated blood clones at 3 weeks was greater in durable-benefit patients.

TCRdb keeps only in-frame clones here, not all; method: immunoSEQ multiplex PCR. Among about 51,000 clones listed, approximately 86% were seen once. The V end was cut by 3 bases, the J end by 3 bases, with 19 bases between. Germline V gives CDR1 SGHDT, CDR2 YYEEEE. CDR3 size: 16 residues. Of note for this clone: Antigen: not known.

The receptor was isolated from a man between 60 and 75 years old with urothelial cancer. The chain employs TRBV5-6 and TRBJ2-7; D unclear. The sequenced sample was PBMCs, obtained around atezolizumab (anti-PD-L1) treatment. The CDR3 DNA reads TGTGCCAGCAGCTCGTATGCTCGCCCAACTCACTACGAGCAGTACTTC. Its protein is CASSSYARPTHYEQYF.